The present entry profiles one TCR beta chain with its context. What it recognizes is unknown. A much larger clone differs from this one at a single base, so this may be a read error. These data come from a study of tumor-infiltrating lymphocytes in primary liver carcinoma. Findings of the study overall: Significantly greater top-250-clone fractions characterized tumors relative to blood (p = 0.039).

In addition to blood RNA drawn from unsorted whole blood, germline DNA was extracted. Total RNA amounting to roughly 450 ng was the source from which TCR beta cDNA was made with a constant-region primer. It was through three nested multiplex PCR rounds of slightly modified ARM-PCR that TCR beta libraries arose. The first two PCR rounds, roughly 10 cycles each, used TRBV1-TRBV30 forward primers and a C-beta reverse primer. Each CDR3 protein is one row after TCRdb ran MiXCR on the multiplex PCR reads. The data hold about 310,000 distinct CDR3 sequences, with 50% to 60% observed a single time. The CDR3 loop spans 13 amino acids. Germline V gene sequence: CDR1 LGHNA, CDR2 YSLEER.

The chain carries TRBV4-3 and TRBJ2-1; D might be TRBD2 (5 bases). The origin of this receptor is a woman aged 25 to 39 with primary liver carcinoma and hepatitis B virus infection. What was sequenced was peripheral blood. The chain's CDR3 is CDSSQAAVGEQFF. The DNA of the CDR3 is TGCGACAGCAGCCAAGCGGCTGTTGGAGAGCAGTTCTTC.